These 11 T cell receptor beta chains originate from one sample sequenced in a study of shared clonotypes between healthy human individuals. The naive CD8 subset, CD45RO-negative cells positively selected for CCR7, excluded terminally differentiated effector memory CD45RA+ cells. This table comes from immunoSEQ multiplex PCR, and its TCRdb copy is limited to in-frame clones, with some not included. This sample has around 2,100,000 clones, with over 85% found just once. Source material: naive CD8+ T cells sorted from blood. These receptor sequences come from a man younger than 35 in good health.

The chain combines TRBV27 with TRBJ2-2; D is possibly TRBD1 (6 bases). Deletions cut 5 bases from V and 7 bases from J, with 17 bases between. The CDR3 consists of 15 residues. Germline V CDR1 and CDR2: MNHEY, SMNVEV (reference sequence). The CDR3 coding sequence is TGTGCCAGCAGTCCTCCGACAGGCTTGAGCGGGGAGCTGTTTTTT. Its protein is CASSPPTGLSGELFF.

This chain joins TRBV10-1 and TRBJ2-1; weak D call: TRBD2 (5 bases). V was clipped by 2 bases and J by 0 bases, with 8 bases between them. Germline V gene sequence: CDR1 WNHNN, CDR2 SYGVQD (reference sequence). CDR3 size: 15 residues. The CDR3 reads CASSEEGFSYNEQFF. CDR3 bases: TGCGCCAGCAGTGAGGAGGGTTTCTCCTACAATGAGCAGTTCTTC.

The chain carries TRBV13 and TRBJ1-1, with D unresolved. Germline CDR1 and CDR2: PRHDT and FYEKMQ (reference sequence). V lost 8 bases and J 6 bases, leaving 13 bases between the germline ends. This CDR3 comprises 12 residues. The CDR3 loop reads CASSQKASEAFF. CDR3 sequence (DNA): TGTGCCAGCTCACAGAAAGCTTCTGAAGCTTTCTTT.

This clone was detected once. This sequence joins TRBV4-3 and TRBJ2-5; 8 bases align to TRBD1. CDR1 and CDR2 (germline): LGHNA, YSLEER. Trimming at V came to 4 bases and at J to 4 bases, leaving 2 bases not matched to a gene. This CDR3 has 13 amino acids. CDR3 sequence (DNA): TGCGCCAGCAGCCTCGACAGGGGAGAGACCCAGTACTTC. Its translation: CASSLDRGETQYF.

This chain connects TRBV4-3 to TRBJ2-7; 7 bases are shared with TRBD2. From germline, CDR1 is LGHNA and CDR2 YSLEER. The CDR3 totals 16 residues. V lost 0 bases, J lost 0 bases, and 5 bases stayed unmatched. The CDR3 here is CASSQEAGEASYEQYF. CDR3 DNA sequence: TGCGCCAGCAGCCAAGAGGCGGGAGAAGCCTCCTACGAGCAGTACTTC.

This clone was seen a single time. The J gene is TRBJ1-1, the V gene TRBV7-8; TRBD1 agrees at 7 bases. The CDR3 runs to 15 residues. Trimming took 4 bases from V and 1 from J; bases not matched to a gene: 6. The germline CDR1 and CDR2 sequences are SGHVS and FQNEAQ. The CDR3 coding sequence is TGTGCCAGCAGCTGGACAGGACTCGAGAACACTGAAGCTTTCTTT. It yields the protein CASSWTGLENTEAFF.

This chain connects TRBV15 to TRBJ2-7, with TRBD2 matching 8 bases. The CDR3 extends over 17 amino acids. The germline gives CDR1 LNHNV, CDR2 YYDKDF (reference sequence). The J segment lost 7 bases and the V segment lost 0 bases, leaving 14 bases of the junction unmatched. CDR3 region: CATSRDWELSGNEEQYF. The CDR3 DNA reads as TGTGCCACCAGCAGAGATTGGGAGCTTAGCGGGAACGAGGAGCAGTACTTC.

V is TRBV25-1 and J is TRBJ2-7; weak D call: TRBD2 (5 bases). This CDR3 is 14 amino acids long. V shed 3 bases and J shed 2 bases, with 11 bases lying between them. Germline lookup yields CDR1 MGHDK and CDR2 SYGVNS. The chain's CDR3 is CASSDEGWTYEQYF. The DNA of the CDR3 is TGTGCCAGCAGTGACGAGGGTTGGACCTACGAGCAGTACTTC.

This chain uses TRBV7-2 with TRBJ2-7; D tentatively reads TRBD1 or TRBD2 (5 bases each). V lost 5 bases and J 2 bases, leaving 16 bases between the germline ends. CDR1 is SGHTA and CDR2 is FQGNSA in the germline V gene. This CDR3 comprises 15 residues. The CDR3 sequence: CASSPPKGRTYEQYF. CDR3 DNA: TGTGCCAGCAGCCCCCCCAAGGGACGGACCTACGAGCAGTACTTC.

The CDR3 nucleotides are TGCAGTCCCCTGGCGGGAGCATACAATGAGCAGTTCTTC. Protein: CSPLAGAYNEQFF. The V gene is TRBV29-1, the J gene TRBJ2-1; 7 bases are shared with TRBD2. Germline values: CDR1 SQVTM, CDR2 ANQGSEA. This CDR3 has 13 amino acids.

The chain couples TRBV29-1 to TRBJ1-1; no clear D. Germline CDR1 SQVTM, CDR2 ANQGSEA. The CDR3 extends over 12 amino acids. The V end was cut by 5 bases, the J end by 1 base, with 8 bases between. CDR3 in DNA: TGCAGCGTTCCTTTATCGAACACTGAAGCTTTCTTT. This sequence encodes CSVPLSNTEAFF.